This T cell receptor (beta chain) was sequenced during a study of OX40 agonist ivuxolimab in advanced cancers. Study overall: People in dose escalation had one of these cancers: hepatocellular carcinoma, melanoma, renal cell or head and neck cancer. Among those enrolled, mean age was around 60 years (range about 23 to 80) and 82.7% were male.

Profiled with immunoSEQ multiplex PCR; TCRdb holds only in-frame clones, not every one. The sample lists around 76,000 clones; roughly 85% were seen once. Concerning this clone itself: The antigen is unknown.

Regarding the study as a whole: Averaged across samples, CD8+ T cells carried more expanded clones than CD4+ did. What antigens the expanded peripheral T cells recognized was never established.

Trimming took 3 bases from V and 1 from J, leaving 6 bases between them. The germline CDR1 and CDR2 sequences are SGHAT and FQNNGV. The CDR3 runs to 13 residues. The input for sequencing was CD4+ or CD8+ T cells sorted from blood, taken in a trial of the OX40 agonist ivuxolimab. V usage is TRBV11-2 and J usage is TRBJ1-1, with D unclear. This receptor was identified in an adult with an advanced solid tumor such as melanoma, head and neck, liver or kidney cancer. CDR3 DNA sequence: TGTGCCAGCAGCTTGGCCGGGAACACTGAAGCTTTCTTT. The encoded protein is CASSLAGNTEAFF.